Below are 5 T cell receptor beta chains sequenced from a single sample in a study of OX40 agonist ivuxolimab in advanced cancers. Generated by immunoSEQ multiplex PCR, the TCRdb table keeps only in-frame clones and is missing some. The sample contains around 65,000 clones, nearly 90% of which appear only once. The sequenced sample was CD4+ or CD8+ T cells sorted from blood, obtained in a trial of the OX40 agonist ivuxolimab. All receptors come from an adult with an advanced solid tumor such as melanoma, head and neck, liver or kidney cancer.

The chain recombines TRBV6-6 with TRBJ1-4; the match to TRBD1 covers 7 bases. Unmatched junction bases numbered 5, after V lost 5 bases and J lost 5 bases. This CDR3 contains 14 residues. Per germline, CDR1 MNHNY and CDR2 SVGAGI (reference sequence). The CDR3 protein is CASSSRQGNEKLFF. The DNA for the CDR3 is TGTGCCAGCAGTAGCAGACAGGGAAATGAAAAACTGTTTTTT.

The chain joins TRBV4-3 to TRBJ1-1; TRBD1 agrees at 7 bases. Trimming at V came to 2 bases and at J to 4 bases, leaving 10 bases not matched to a gene. From germline, CDR1 is LGHNA and CDR2 YSLEER. This CDR3 region has 16 residues. CDR3 coding DNA: TGCGCCAGCAGCCAACAGGGACAGTCAAGGAGCACTGAAGCTTTCTTT. Protein product: CASSQQGQSRSTEAFF.

V and J are TRBV5-1 and TRBJ2-5, with D unresolved. The J call could be wrong; TRBJ2-7 is a better fit for the DNA end. Germline-derived CDR1 and CDR2 are SGHRS and YFSETQ. The CDR3 is made up of 16 amino acids. The CDR3 region has the DNA TGCGCCAGCAGCTTGGCGAAGGATGGCCGTGTCTACGAGCAGTACTTC. It codes for CASSLAKDGRVYEQYF.

The rearrangement uses TRBV6-6 and TRBJ2-4; D may be TRBD2 (6 bases). There are 14 residues in the CDR3. V shed 7 bases and J shed 0 bases, with 10 bases lying between them. From germline, CDR1 is MNHNY and CDR2 SVGAGI (reference sequence). The CDR3 loop is CASKEGIAKNIQYF. For the CDR3, the DNA is TGTGCCAGCAAGGAGGGTATAGCCAAAAACATTCAGTACTTC.

The chain couples TRBV11-3 to TRBJ2-2; 11 nucleotides align to TRBD2. The CDR3 is made up of 17 amino acids. Germline loops: CDR1 SGHNT, CDR2 YENEEA. Losses at the gene ends were 1 base for V and 7 bases for J; bases not matched to a gene: 8. The CDR3 DNA sequence: TGTGCCAGCAGCTTAGTTGGGACTAGCGGATTCCACGGGGAGCTGTTTTTT. Protein: CASSLVGTSGFHGELFF.